These T cell receptor beta chains were read from a single sample in a study of T cell responses to AZD1222 COVID-19 vaccine. The assay was immunoSEQ multiplex PCR, and TCRdb's table has in-frame clones only and misses some. Of 95,000 to 150,000 clones detected, roughly 84% appear once; the ten largest clones hold approximately 1.2%. The specimen was peripheral blood, collected on day 0 of AZD1222 vaccination. Source of these receptors: an adult in good health. Both conserved end residues are part of each CDR3. Each record gives: V gene, clone size, D gene, J gene, CDR3 DNA, CDR3 protein. The D gene is left open where the match is weak. Size tells how often a clone was seen (once, few, many) or the class of an expanded clone, and some rows leave it out.

>TRBV6-5|-|TRBD1|TRBJ2-7
TGTGCCAGCATCCCATGGGCAGGGGGCACTTACGAGCAGTACTTC
CASIPWAGGTYEQYF
>TRBV4-3|-|TRBD1|TRBJ1-1
TGCGCCAGCAGCCCAAAGGGGACAGCAGACACTGAAGCTTTCTTT
CASSPKGTADTEAFF
>TRBV2|few|-|TRBJ1-2
TGTGCCAGCAGTGAATTTCGTAATGGCTACACCTTC
CASSEFRNGYTF
>TRBV16|-|-|TRBJ2-7
TGTGCCAGCAGCCAAGACTACGAGCAGTACTTC
CASSQDYEQYF
>TRBV6-2/TRBV6-3|once|-|TRBJ1-2
TGTGCCAGCAGTTACCCCCCGGTTGGCTACACCTTC
CASSYPPVGYTF
>TRBV5-5|-|-|TRBJ1-5
TGTGCCAGCAGCTTGGTAGGGTCCCAGCCCCAGCATTTT
CASSLVGSQPQHF
>TRBV5-4|-|TRBD1|TRBJ2-5
TGTGCCAGCAGCGCGGGTGCGGGGGACAGGGACGAGACCCAGTACTTC
CASSAGAGDRDETQYF
>TRBV2|-|-|TRBJ2-5
TGTGCCAGCAGTGAAGGAGAGACCCAGTACTTC
CASSEGETQYF
>TRBV2|-|TRBD2|TRBJ2-5
TGTGCCAGCAGTGGGCGCCTAGCGGGGGACGGGGAGACCCAGTACTTC
CASSGRLAGDGETQYF
>TRBV7-9|-|-|TRBJ1-1
TGTGCCAGCAGCCCCCCAGGGACAAACACTGAAGCTTTCTTT
CASSPPGTNTEAFF
>TRBV4-2|-|-|TRBJ1-4
TGTGCCAGCAGCCACTATATAAGGACCCTAGGGGCTAATGAAAAACTGTTTTTT
CASSHYIRTLGANEKLFF
>TRBV29-1|-|TRBD1|TRBJ2-7
TGCAGCGTCGCGACAGGGGCAGGCGAGCAGTACTTC
CSVATGAGEQYF
>TRBV2|-|-|TRBJ1-1
TGTGCCAGCAGGGGTGACGAGGCGGAAGCTTTCTTT
CASRGDEAEAFF
>TRBV19|-|-|TRBJ2-3
TGTGCCAGTACCCCTGCTGGGGGCTTCATCACAGATACGCAGTATTTT
CASTPAGGFITDTQYF
>TRBV11-2|-|-|TRBJ2-7
TGTGCCAGCAGCTTATTTCCGGGAACAGGGTACGAGCAGTACTTC
CASSLFPGTGYEQYF
>TRBV10-3|-|-|TRBJ1-1
TGTGCCATCAGTGAGCTTGCAGGGGTCGACACTGAAGCTTTCTTT
CAISELAGVDTEAFF
>TRBV5-1|-|TRBD2|TRBJ2-1
TGCGCCAGCAGCTTAAGCGGGGGGGCCGCCAATGAGCAGTTCTTC
CASSLSGGAANEQFF
>TRBV19|-|-|TRBJ1-2
TGTGCCAGTAGTGAACCCAGGGTGGGCTATGGCTACACCTTC
CASSEPRVGYGYTF
>TRBV30|once|-|TRBJ1-3
TGTGCCTGGAGCCTAGGAGACTCCTCTGGAAACACCATATATTTT
CAWSLGDSSGNTIYF
>TRBV13|-|-|TRBJ2-2
TGTGCCAGCGGGCCCAGGGTAAGCGGAAGCACCGGGGAGCTGTTTTTT
CASGPRVSGSTGELFF
>TRBV29-1|once|TRBD1|TRBJ2-1
TGCAGCGCTATAAGGACAGGCTCCTACAATGAGCAGTTCTTC
CSAIRTGSYNEQFF
>TRBV3-1/TRBV3-2|-|TRBD2|TRBJ2-3
TGTGCCAGCAGCCAAGATCGTCTAGCGGGAGATACGCAGTATTTT
CASSQDRLAGDTQYF
>TRBV5-6|-|TRBD1|TRBJ1-2
TGTGCCAGCAGCCGGACAGGGGTTCAGGGCTACACCTTC
CASSRTGVQGYTF
>TRBV7-9|-|-|TRBJ2-3
TGTGCCAGCAGCCCCGGACTATCTAGCACAGATACGCAGTATTTT
CASSPGLSSTDTQYF
>TRBV21-1|-|-|TRBJ2-7
TGTGCCATCATCAAGGGGCAGAGCTCCTACGAGCAGTACTTC
CAIIKGQSSYEQYF
>TRBV7-9|-|-|TRBJ1-6
TGTGCCAGCACCCCCGGCGGATTCAATTCACCCCTCCACTTT
CASTPGGFNSPLHF
>TRBV14|-|-|TRBJ2-7
TGTGCCAGCAGCCCCTTGATAGGTGAAGCGTACTTC
CASSPLIGEAYF
>TRBV7-8|-|TRBD1|TRBJ1-1
TGTGCCAGCAGCTTAGGAGGACAGGGTAGGTCTGAAGCTTTCTTT
CASSLGGQGRSEAFF
>TRBV19|-|-|TRBJ2-7
TGTGCCAGTAGTCCCGGACCCTCCTACGAGCAGTACTTC
CASSPGPSYEQYF
>TRBV6-2/TRBV6-3|-|TRBD2|TRBJ2-3
TGTGCCAGCAGTTACCCGGTCCAGACTAGCGGGGGCACAGATACGCAGTATTTT
CASSYPVQTSGGTDTQYF
>TRBV7-8|few|-|TRBJ1-4
TGTGCCAGCAGCTTGACAGCAACTAATGAAAAACTGTTTTTT
CASSLTATNEKLFF
>TRBV4-1|-|TRBD1|TRBJ2-5
TGCGCCAGCAGCCAAGCCCCACAGGGGGAGGACCAAGAGACCCAGTACTTC
CASSQAPQGEDQETQYF
>TRBV3-1/TRBV3-2|-|TRBD2|TRBJ2-3
TGTGCCAGCAGCCAGACCCATCCCCTAGCGGGGGGGCTTGATACGCAGTATTTT
CASSQTHPLAGGLDTQYF
>TRBV4-3|-|-|TRBJ1-1
TGCGCCAGCAGCCAAGGTGGGGGAGGCACTGAAGCTTTCTTT
CASSQGGGGTEAFF
>TRBV3-1/TRBV3-2|once|-|TRBJ2-2
TGTGCCAGCAGCCAAGCATCCCTTGGCGGGGGCAAAAATATCCCGGCCGGGGAGCTGTTTTTT
CASSQASLGGGKNIPAGELFF
>TRBV9|-|-|TRBJ2-6
TGTGCCAGCAGCCCCGGATCGGGCTCTGGGGCCAACGTCCTGACTTTC
CASSPGSGSGANVLTF
>TRBV9|-|TRBD2|TRBJ2-1
TGTGCCAGCAGCGTGGGACTAGCGGGGACTAGCTCCTACAATGAGCAGTTCTTC
CASSVGLAGTSSYNEQFF
>TRBV19|-|-|TRBJ1-5
TGTGCCAGTAACCGGAGGGATTGGAGCAATCAGCCCCAGCATTTT
CASNRRDWSNQPQHF
>TRBV19|few|-|TRBJ1-5
TGTGCCAGTAGCACATACGGGAAAAGGGGGGGAGGGTATAGCAATCAGCCCCAGCATTTT
CASSTYGKRGGGYSNQPQHF
>TRBV3-1/TRBV3-2|once|TRBD1|TRBJ1-2
TGTGCCAGCAGCAAAAGAAGGGGGCGCGGCCATGGCTACACCTTC
CASSKRRGRGHGYTF
>TRBV11-2|-|-|TRBJ1-1
TGTGCCAGCATCATACCAGGGGCCACTGAAGCTTTCTTT
CASIIPGATEAFF
>TRBV7-9|-|-|TRBJ2-1
TGTGCCAGCAGCAAACAGCCGACCTCCTACAATGAGCAGTTCTTC
CASSKQPTSYNEQFF
>TRBV21-1|-|-|TRBJ2-1
TGTGCCAGCAGCATTCCGGGACAGCTAGGGAATGAGCAGTTCTTC
CASSIPGQLGNEQFF
>TRBV6-4|-|TRBD1|TRBJ1-1
TGTGCCAGCAGTCAGGGACAGGGAGGGTTTGATGAAGCTTTCTTT
CASSQGQGGFDEAFF
>TRBV6-4|-|-|TRBJ2-1
TGTGCCAGTCAGGGGACCGCCGAGGGATACAATGAGCAGTTCTTC
CASQGTAEGYNEQFF
>TRBV5-5|-|-|TRBJ2-1
TGTGCCAGCAGCTGGTCCTTGGGTTCTAACAATGAGCAGTTCTTC
CASSWSLGSNNEQFF
>TRBV4-1|-|-|TRBJ2-7
TGCGCCAGCAGCCAAGTTTTCCTGGAGGAGCAGTACTTC
CASSQVFLEEQYF
>TRBV2|-|-|TRBJ1-6
TGTGCCAGCAGTGACCCAAGGGGAGAGGACGGTTCACCCCTCCACTTT
CASSDPRGEDGSPLHF
>TRBV10-1|-|TRBD1|TRBJ1-1
TGCGCCAGCAGTGACCAGGGGGAGGGACGCACTGAAGCTTTCTTT
CASSDQGEGRTEAFF
>TRBV5-4|-|-|TRBJ1-1
TGTGCCAGCAGCCCCGAGTGGGGGGACACTGAAGCTTTCTTT
CASSPEWGDTEAFF
>TRBV11-2|-|-|TRBJ2-3
TGTGCCAGCAGCTTAGATGGTACGCAGTATTTT
CASSLDGTQYF
>TRBV21-1|few|-|TRBJ1-5
TGTGCCAGCAGGGACAGGGGAATAAGGGATCAGCCCCAGCATTTT
CASRDRGIRDQPQHF
>TRBV4-1|-|-|TRBJ2-7
TGCGCCAGCAGCCAAGCGGCAGTGGGCCCCTACGAGCAGTACTTC
CASSQAAVGPYEQYF
>TRBV9|-|TRBD2|TRBJ2-7
TGTGCCAGCAGCCCCCTCAGCGGGGGGACCTACGAGCAGTACTTC
CASSPLSGGTYEQYF
>TRBV7-8|-|-|TRBJ1-1
TGTGCCAGCAGTGGGGGTGAAGCTTTCTTT
CASSGGEAFF
>TRBV5-1|-|TRBD1|TRBJ1-2
TGCGCCAGCAGCGCCTCCGGGACAGGGAGAAGTGACGGCTACACCTTC
CASSASGTGRSDGYTF
>TRBV7-8|-|-|TRBJ1-2
TGTGCCAGCAGCTTATATGGACGGATAGAATACTATGGCTACACCTTC
CASSLYGRIEYYGYTF
>TRBV23-1|-|-|TRBJ2-1
TGCGCCAGCATCGCAGACGGACTATACAATGAGCAGTTCTTC
CASIADGLYNEQFF
>TRBV30|-|-|TRBJ1-2
TGTGCCTGGAGTGTACGGGACGGAACCTACACCTTC
CAWSVRDGTYTF
>TRBV18|-|-|TRBJ2-3
TGTGCCAGCTCAAACTCGGGCACAGATACGCAGTATTTT
CASSNSGTDTQYF